The next 32 T cell receptor beta chains were all read from a single sample in a study of blood T cell repertoires in COVID-19. Measured with immunoSEQ multiplex PCR; TCRdb has only the in-frame clones, and not every one. Here the sample spans 200,000 to 300,000 clones, approximately 88% being singletons. Sequencing input: PBMCs or T cells enriched from blood (not recorded which). The receptors were gathered from a woman aged 35 to 49 who had been exposed to COVID-19.

This clone was recorded only once. The chain employs TRBV6-6 and TRBJ1-1, with D tentatively TRBD1 (5 bases). Germline values: CDR1 MNHNY, CDR2 SVGAGI (reference sequence). CDR3 size: 13 residues. The V end lost 0 bases, the J end lost 8 bases, and 10 bases lay between the germline ends. The CDR3 loop reads CASSYSGGAEAFF. CDR3 nucleotides: TGTGCCAGCAGTTACTCGGGAGGGGCGGAAGCTTTCTTT.

On this clone: Other DNA sequences in the same sample also yield this CDR3. The gene calls are TRBV19 and TRBJ2-1; D unclear. Between the trimmed V and J ends, which lost 1 base and 0 bases, there was a span of 7 bases. Germline CDR1 LNHDA, CDR2 SQIVND (reference sequence). The CDR3 spans 15 residues. CDR3 sequence (DNA): TGTGCCAGTAGTATAGGGCAAAGCTCCTACAATGAGCAGTTCTTC. Encoded protein: CASSIGQSSYNEQFF.

CDR3 amino acids: CASSPATLAGIEQFF. Here the CDR3 DNA reads TGCGCCAGCAGCCCAGCCACTCTAGCGGGGATCGAGCAGTTCTTC. The chain recombines TRBV4-3 with TRBJ2-1; 9 nucleotides align to TRBD2. CDR3 length: 15 residues. V was clipped by 4 bases and J by 10 bases; unmatched bases: 11. CDR1 and CDR2 from the germline V gene are LGHNA and YSLEER.

The rearrangement links TRBV4-3 to TRBJ1-2; D gene ambiguous. Between the trimmed V and J ends, which lost 0 bases and 4 bases, there was a span of 12 bases. The CDR3 is 15 amino acids. The germline CDR1 and CDR2 sequences are LGHNA and YSLEER. CDR3 bases: TGCGCCAGCAGCCAAGATGCCAGTGCACCCTATGGCTACACCTTC. Amino acids: CASSQDASAPYGYTF.

The rearrangement links TRBV29-1 to TRBJ1-1; tentative D call: TRBD1 (6 bases). Looked up from germline, CDR1 is SQVTM and CDR2 is ANQGSEA. V was clipped by 0 bases and J by 1 base, with 12 bases between them. This CDR3 has 15 residues. The DNA for the CDR3 is TGCAGCGTTGAAGATCGCGTGACAGGGAACACTGAAGCTTTCTTT. The encoded protein is CSVEDRVTGNTEAFF.

This rearrangement joins TRBV4-3 to TRBJ1-1, with D uncertain. Germline CDR1 reads LGHNA; CDR2 reads YSLEER. V lost 1 base and J 4 bases, leaving 7 bases between the germline ends. CDR3 length equals 13 residues. The CDR3 loop reads CASSQGRGTEAFF. The CDR3 nucleotides are TGCGCCAGCAGCCAAGGGCGGGGCACTGAAGCTTTCTTT.

This clone has just one count. The CDR3 reads CASSLQGARTDTQYF. The CDR3 nucleotides are TGCGCCAGCAGCTTACAGGGGGCGCGGACAGATACGCAGTATTTT. The rearrangement links TRBV5-1 to TRBJ2-3, with TRBD1 identical over 9 bases. Germline V gene data show CDR1 as SGHRS and CDR2 as YFSETQ. The CDR3 loop spans 15 amino acids. The trim removed 2 bases at V and 3 bases at J, leaving 4 bases unmatched.

The chain couples TRBV6-4 to TRBJ1-3; 8 nucleotides agree with TRBD1. Trimming at V came to 5 bases and at J to 8 bases, leaving 11 bases not matched to a gene. Germline V gene data show CDR1 as MRHNA and CDR2 as SNTAGT. CDR3 length equals 15 residues. The CDR3 here is CASSLQGGFFDTIYF. The CDR3 DNA reads TGTGCCAGCAGTCTACAGGGGGGCTTTTTCGACACCATATATTTT.

V gene TRBV6-5 combines with J gene TRBJ2-1; TRBD1 matches at 9 bases. Germline loops: CDR1 MNHEY, CDR2 SVGAGI. The CDR3 is made up of 15 amino acids. After removal of 4 bases from V and 5 bases from J, the junction contained 6 bases not matched to a gene. This CDR3 is CASSSPGQGNNEQFF. The CDR3 DNA reads TGTGCCAGCAGTTCCCCGGGACAGGGCAACAATGAGCAGTTCTTC.

This clone was detected only a few times. The rearrangement links TRBV6-1 to TRBJ1-2, with TRBD1 identical over 12 bases. Germline V gene lookup returns CDR1 MNHNS and CDR2 SASEGT. Losses at the gene ends were 0 bases for V and 8 bases for J; bases not matched to a gene: 7. This CDR3 is 16 amino acids long. The CDR3 region is CASSEAGGTGGRGYTF. CDR3 in DNA: TGTGCCAGCAGTGAAGCTGGTGGGACAGGGGGCCGAGGCTACACCTTC.

This CDR3 is CASSDPTELGQEPPDTQYF. CDR3 in DNA: TGTGCCAGCAGTGATCCCACGGAACTAGGCCAAGAGCCCCCAGATACGCAGTATTTT. The chain employs TRBV2 and TRBJ2-3; perhaps TRBD2 as D (5 bases). Deletions cut 3 bases from V and 4 bases from J, with 26 bases between. The CDR3 spans 19 residues. Germline V gives CDR1 SNHLY, CDR2 FYNNEI. Together with reference TRBV2 and TRBJ2-3, the CDR3 gives the full variable domain: EPEVTQTPSHQVTQMGQEVILRCVPISNHLYFYWYRQILGQKVEFLVSFYNNEISEKSEIFDDQFSVERPDGSNFTLKIRSTKLEDSAMYFCASSDPTELGQEPPDTQYFGPGTRLTVL.

The chain is built from TRBV6-5 and TRBJ1-3; D not certain. Trimming took 0 bases from V and 1 from J, leaving 7 bases between them. This CDR3 is built from 15 residues. The germline V gene has CDR1 MNHEY and CDR2 SVGAGI. The CDR3 DNA is TGTGCCAGCAGTTACTCCCCGGGTTCTGGAAACACCATATATTTT. Amino acid sequence: CASSYSPGSGNTIYF.

This chain links TRBV28 with TRBJ1-4, with TRBD1 identical over 8 bases. Germline CDR1 reads MDHEN; CDR2 reads SYDVKM. The V and J ends lost 3 bases and 7 bases, in that order; junction bases with no gene match: 4. The CDR3 loop spans 14 amino acids. CDR3 sequence: CASSFQGAGEKLFF. The CDR3, as DNA: TGTGCCAGCAGTTTCCAGGGGGCAGGTGAAAAACTGTTTTTT.

This clone showed up just a few times. The chain couples TRBV27 to TRBJ2-4; a possible D gene is TRBD2 (6 bases). This CDR3 contains 14 residues. Germline V lookup: CDR1 MNHEY, CDR2 SMNVEV (reference sequence). V was cut by 6 bases and J by 8 bases, with 17 bases left in between. The DNA of the CDR3 is TGTGCCAGCAGGCCACTAGCACTTAGGGACATTCAGTACTTC. Translated: CASRPLALRDIQYF.

This chain joins TRBV4-2 and TRBJ2-1, with 11 bases that match TRBD2. The ends lost 1 base at V and 6 bases at J; junction bases unmatched: 5. The CDR3 loop spans 16 amino acids. Germline V gene sequence: CDR1 LGHNA, CDR2 YNFKEQ. CDR3 loop: CASSQVLGTSGNEQFF. Here the CDR3 DNA reads TGTGCCAGCAGCCAAGTATTAGGGACTAGCGGCAATGAGCAGTTCTTC.

The V gene is TRBV28, the J gene TRBJ2-3, with D unclear. The germline gives CDR1 MDHEN, CDR2 SYDVKM. The CDR3 has 13 residues. Trimming removed 8 bases from V and 4 bases from J, with 13 bases in between. The CDR3 region has the DNA TGTGCCAGCCGTTCTTCGGTCCCAGATACGCAGTATTTT. Translating gives CASRSSVPDTQYF.

The chain is built from TRBV7-2 and TRBJ2-7, with a tentative D call TRBD1 (5 bases). This CDR3 is built from 14 residues. Germline CDR1 and CDR2: SGHTA and FQGNSA. V shed 2 bases and J shed 5 bases, with 13 bases lying between them. The CDR3 nucleotides read TGTGCCAGCAGCTTAAAAGGGGCAAACGACGAGCAGTACTTC. Translation gives CASSLKGANDEQYF.

This chain links TRBV2 with TRBJ1-4; weak D call: TRBD1 (5 bases). CDR3 length: 15 amino acids. The germline V and J ends were trimmed by 2 bases and 1 base, with 8 bases remaining between them. Germline CDR1 and CDR2: SNHLY and FYNNEI. DNA of the CDR3: TGTGCCAGCAGTGAAACGGGGGTAACTAATGAAAAACTGTTTTTT. It encodes CASSETGVTNEKLFF.

This chain connects TRBV18 to TRBJ1-2; D is unclear. Germline CDR1 and CDR2: KGHSH and LQKENI. V shed 2 bases and J shed 4 bases, with 17 bases lying between them. This CDR3 is built from 16 residues. CDR3 region: CASSPSTAYSFYGYTF. The CDR3 DNA is TGTGCCAGCTCACCATCGACGGCGTACAGCTTCTATGGCTACACCTTC.

The rearrangement joins TRBV15 to TRBJ2-3; 8 nucleotides align to TRBD2. CDR3 length: 16 residues. Trimming took 1 base from V and 3 from J; bases not matched to a gene: 6. The germline V gene encodes CDR1 LNHNV and CDR2 YYDKDF (reference sequence). Here the CDR3 DNA reads TGTGCCACCAGCAGAGGAAGCGGGAGTGGAACAGATACGCAGTATTTT. Protein product: CATSRGSGSGTDTQYF.

This clone was counted once. The chain is built from TRBV10-3 and TRBJ1-2; 7 bases are shared with TRBD1. CDR1 is ENHRY, CDR2 SYGVKD, per germline. The V gene end was trimmed by 7 bases and the J gene end by 5 bases; junction bases not matched to a gene: 10. This CDR3 region has 14 residues. CDR3 in amino acids: CAIKGTEGFYGYTF. The DNA for the CDR3 is TGTGCCATCAAAGGGACAGAAGGATTTTATGGCTACACCTTC.

CDR3 nucleotides: TGTGCCAGCAGCCTAAAACGGGGGGTGGGCTATAATTCACCCCTCCACTTT. It specifies CASSLKRGVGYNSPLHF. The genes are TRBV2 and TRBJ1-6; D may be TRBD1 (5 bases). The CDR3 is made up of 17 amino acids. V was pared by 6 bases and J by 3 bases, with 18 bases between. The germline CDR1 and CDR2 sequences are SNHLY and FYNNEI. Together with reference TRBV2 and TRBJ1-6, the CDR3 gives the full variable domain: EPEVTQTPSHQVTQMGQEVILRCVPISNHLYFYWYRQILGQKVEFLVSFYNNEISEKSEIFDDQFSVERPDGSNFTLKIRSTKLEDSAMYFCASSLKRGVGYNSPLHFGNGTRLTVT.

The rearrangement joins TRBV13 to TRBJ1-2; no definite D call. Per the germline V gene, CDR1 is PRHDT and CDR2 is FYEKMQ (reference sequence). Deletions cut 1 base from V and 8 bases from J, with 8 bases between. The length of the CDR3 is 12 residues. The CDR3 bases are TGTGCCAGCAGCTTAGCCGGGAGAGGCTACACCTTC. This codes for CASSLAGRGYTF.

Here the CDR3 reads CASSAPGLRNTEAFF. CDR3 nucleotide sequence: TGTGCCAGCAGCGCCCCGGGACTCCGGAACACTGAAGCTTTCTTT. V gene TRBV7-9 combines with J gene TRBJ1-1; a weak D match, TRBD1 (5 bases). CDR3 length: 15 residues. Germline V gene data show CDR1 as SEHNR and CDR2 as FQNEAQ (reference sequence). V was cut by 5 bases and J by 1 base, with 14 bases left in between.

Here the CDR3 reads CSVWTGVVDEQYF. In nucleotides, the CDR3 is TGCAGCGTTTGGACAGGGGTCGTCGACGAGCAGTACTTC. The J gene is TRBJ2-7, the V gene TRBV29-1, with 9 bases lining up with TRBD1. V shed 5 bases, J shed 5 bases, and the junction held 7 bases outside the gene matches. Germline V gene lookup returns CDR1 SQVTM and CDR2 ANQGSEA. The CDR3 length is 13 residues.

The CDR3 spells CASSGRVGDATNEKLFF. The CDR3, as DNA: TGTGCCAGCAGTGGGAGGGTTGGGGATGCAACTAATGAAAAACTGTTTTTT. The gene calls are TRBV2 and TRBJ1-4, with D uncertain. The germline V gene has CDR1 SNHLY and CDR2 FYNNEI. The CDR3 spans 17 residues. Trimming removed 4 bases from V and 0 bases from J, with 15 bases in between.

This rearrangement joins TRBV5-1 to TRBJ2-7, with 7 bases fitting TRBD1. The V and J ends lost 3 bases and 5 bases, in that order; junction bases with no gene match: 11. Germline loops: CDR1 SGHRS, CDR2 YFSETQ. This CDR3 spans 15 amino acids. CDR3 nucleotide sequence: TGCGCCAGCAGCTCCTCGGGACAGTATCCACACGAGCAGTACTTC. It is translated as CASSSSGQYPHEQYF.

This clone was seen once. This chain joins TRBV4-2 and TRBJ1-2; no clear D. The germline V and J ends were trimmed by 1 base and 6 bases, with 9 bases remaining between them. The CDR3 has 13 amino acids. Germline CDR1 and CDR2: LGHNA and YNFKEQ. In DNA form, the CDR3 reads TGTGCCAGCAGCCAAGGAGTTATGCATGGCTACACCTTC. Translated: CASSQGVMHGYTF.

This clone showed up just once. This chain joins TRBV30 and TRBJ1-5, with 11 positions matching TRBD1. Germline V gene lookup returns CDR1 GTSNPN and CDR2 SVGIG (reference sequence). CDR3 size: 15 residues. V was pared by 5 bases and J by 7 bases, with 10 bases of the junction left unmatched. CDR3 protein: CAWHTGTGGGQPQHF. The CDR3 nucleotides read TGTGCCTGGCATACCGGGACAGGGGGTGGCCAGCCCCAGCATTTT.

The chain couples TRBV28 to TRBJ2-7; 7 bases map to TRBD1. The CDR3 spans 15 residues. V was pared by 3 bases and J by 7 bases, with 12 bases of the junction left unmatched. Germline V CDR1 and CDR2: MDHEN, SYDVKM. CDR3 amino acids: CASSFLGDSRYEQYF. CDR3 DNA sequence: TGTGCCAGCAGTTTCTTAGGGGACAGTCGATATGAGCAGTACTTC.

The DNA of the CDR3 is TGTGCCAGCAGCCAAACAGGGGCCCGCTCTGGAAACACCATATATTTT. It encodes CASSQTGARSGNTIYF. The genes are TRBV4-2 and TRBJ1-3; 7 nucleotides agree with TRBD1. CDR3 size: 16 residues. V gave up 2 bases and J gave up 0 bases; unmatched junction bases: 4. Germline CDR1 and CDR2: LGHNA and YNFKEQ.

This clone was counted a few times. V is TRBV28 and J is TRBJ2-2; TRBD2 matches at 9 bases. Germline CDR1 reads MDHEN; CDR2 reads SYDVKM. V shed 3 bases and J 6 bases; nucleotides not matched to a gene: 11. The CDR3 has 17 amino acids. CDR3: CASSFPWGAGGSGELFF. The CDR3 bases are TGTGCCAGCAGTTTCCCCTGGGGAGCGGGAGGATCCGGGGAGCTGTTTTTT.